This passage covers 4 T cell receptor beta chains from one sample sequenced in a study of blood T cells in healthy people across ages. Alongside a J-beta primer mix, a sample-barcoded 5' primer served in a second PCR lasting roughly 7 to 11 cycles. Using its own MiXCR run on the 5' RACE reads, TCRdb lists one record per CDR3 protein. The sample lists about 750,000 distinct CDR3 sequences; roughly 53% were seen once. The sample taken for sequencing was blood. The receptors were sampled from a man at least 80 years old in good health.

This clonotype was picked up a small number of times. The chain employs TRBV12-3 or TRBV12-4 and TRBJ2-1, with D uncertain. Trimming shortened V by 5 bases and J by 4 bases, and 15 bases separated the two germline ends. This CDR3 spans 15 amino acids. CDR3 amino acids: CASSPTPLIYNEQFF. The CDR3 DNA reads as TGTGCCAGCAGTCCTACGCCTTTAATTTACAATGAGCAGTTCTTC.

This sequence joins TRBV11-2 and TRBJ1-6, with 7 bases fitting TRBD1. Germline trimming cut 5 bases from V and 14 bases from J; bases unmatched to any gene: 6. This CDR3 region has 12 residues. Germline V lookup: CDR1 SGHAT, CDR2 FQNNGV. CDR3 loop: CASSQGGSTLHF. CDR3 nucleotide sequence: TGTGCCAGCAGCCAGGGGGGATCAACCCTCCACTTT.

The chain recombines TRBV20-1 with TRBJ2-6, with D perhaps TRBD2 (6 bases). The CDR3 runs 14 residues. V dropped 5 bases and J dropped 2 bases, with 10 bases sitting between them. Germline V gene lookup returns CDR1 DFQATT and CDR2 SNEGSKA (reference sequence). CDR3 DNA: TGCAGTGCTCCCGGGGGAGCTGGGGCCAACGTCCTGACTTTC. Protein sequence: CSAPGGAGANVLTF.

This chain joins TRBV20-1 and TRBJ2-3; 9 nucleotides line up with TRBD2. Per the germline V gene, CDR1 is DFQATT and CDR2 is SNEGSKA (reference sequence). This CDR3 spans 15 amino acids. V lost 8 bases to trimming and J lost 3 bases; unmatched junction nucleotides: 12. The CDR3, as DNA: TGCAGTACTCTCGACAGCGGGAGGAAGACAGATACGCAGTATTTT. This sequence encodes CSTLDSGRKTDTQYF.